This note documents a single T cell receptor beta chain sequence. V was pared by 0 bases and J by 5 bases, with 15 bases between. The length of the CDR3 is 16 residues. The germline CDR1 and CDR2 sequences are SGHDT and YYEEEE. These data are taken from a study of OX40 agonist ivuxolimab in advanced cancers. The repertoire was sequenced with immunoSEQ multiplex PCR; TCRdb's copy has only in-frame clones and lacks some. This sample has tens of thousands of clones, with roughly 92% found just once. Sequenced material: CD4+ or CD8+ T cells sorted from blood, taken in a trial of the OX40 agonist ivuxolimab. The rearrangement joins TRBV5-6 to TRBJ1-5, with unresolved D. The receptor was isolated from an adult with an advanced solid tumor such as melanoma, head and neck, liver or kidney cancer. The DNA for the CDR3 is TGTGCCAGCAGCTTGGCCGGAGTGGGTCTGGATCAGCCCCAGCATTTT. Amino acid sequence: CASSLAGVGLDQPQHF.